A selection of T cell receptor beta chains follows, all from one sample in a study of shared clonotypes between healthy human individuals. Sequenced by immunoSEQ multiplex PCR; TCRdb stores in-frame clones only, minus some. Of about 600,000 clones listed, 98% are singletons. The sequencing sample was made of naive CD8+ T cells sorted from blood. The receptors derive from a man in his thirties or forties in good health. The conserved cysteine and the conserved F or W are not part of the CDR3 here.

cdr3_length v_call cdr3_aa
13 TRBV19 ASTPGDDSNQPQH
14 TRBV27 ASSPLMAGGPSEQF
13 TRBV5-4 ASSLTASGANVLT
11 TRBV10-2 ASVQEKWGTQY
11 TRBV9 ASRKEFTDTQY
8 TRBV2 ASSVNEQF
14 TRBV7-6 ASSLGILDQGSEQY
12 TRBV7-9 ASSHRDRGDEQF
16 TRBV2 ASRLSGTIAPGANVLT
13 TRBV9 ASSVASGRAYEQY
9 TRBV28 ASIRGYEQY
13 TRBV25-1 ASSALVGSYNEQF
13 TRBV7-9 ASSPSGILNGEQF
10 TRBV7-9 ASMADAYEQY
14 TRBV29-1 SVEASEGRIYNEQF
14 TRBV5-1 ASSNVAGDFQETQY
12 TRBV7-9 ASSFSGRAYEQF
14 TRBV29-1 SVEDIAGGFYNEQF
9 TRBV6-5 ASGRGTEAF
13 TRBV28 ASSAETGVWQPQH
13 TRBV7-9 ASSPPSRAYTEAF
14 TRBV7-9 ASSSSGGDNTGELF
13 TRBV11-2 ASSSIRGSYNEQF
9 TRBV27 ASTVGNEQF
13 TRBV6-5 ASTEGLAGGYEQY
9 TRBV27 ASRLIPEAF
15 TRBV19 ASSIGTSGTSYNEQF
12 TRBV29-1 SVDSGRNTGELF
12 TRBV5-4 ASSGGLAGIEQY
14 TRBV7-3 ASSPGSDSGANVLT
13 TRBV27 ASSPTPSGLNEQF
10 TRBV2 ASRAGDYEQY
14 TRBV11-2 ASSELGTSGRHEQF
13 TRBV21-1 ASSKKDRLILEQF
8 TRBV9 ASRGREQF
11 TRBV30 AWSVTGVNEQY
13 TRBV9 ASSASGLAGGEQF
16 TRBV4-1 ASSQVGKGYKSNYGYT
12 TRBV10-3 AINQAGDTGELF
13 TRBV5-6 ASSPSGLPLYEQY
16 TRBV27 ASSSGLAPMLNTGELF
13 TRBV7-9 ASSLLERGQETQY
13 TRBV5-1 ATTPGDSLYNEQF
13 TRBV12-5 ASGLTGTDYNEQF
13 TRBV14 ASSHGIAGGYEQY
12 TRBV27 ASSSGSPLNEQF
12 TRBV10-3 AGRGPSSTDTQY
16 TRBV4-3 ASSQVWNGRSSYNEQF